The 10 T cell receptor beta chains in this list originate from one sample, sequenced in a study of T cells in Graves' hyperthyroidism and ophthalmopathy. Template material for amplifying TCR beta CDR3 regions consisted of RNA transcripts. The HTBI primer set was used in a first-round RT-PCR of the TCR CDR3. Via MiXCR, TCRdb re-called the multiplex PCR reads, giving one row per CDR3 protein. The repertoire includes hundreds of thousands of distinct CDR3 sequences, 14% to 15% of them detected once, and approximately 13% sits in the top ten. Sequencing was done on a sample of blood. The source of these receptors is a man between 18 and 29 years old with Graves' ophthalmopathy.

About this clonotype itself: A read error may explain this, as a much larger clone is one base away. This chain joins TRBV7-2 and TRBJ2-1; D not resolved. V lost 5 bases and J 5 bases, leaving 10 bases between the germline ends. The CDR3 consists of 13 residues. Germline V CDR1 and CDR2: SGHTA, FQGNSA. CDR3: CASSPRPHNEQFF. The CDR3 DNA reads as TGTGCCAGCAGCCCCCGGCCACACAATGAGCAGTTCTTC.

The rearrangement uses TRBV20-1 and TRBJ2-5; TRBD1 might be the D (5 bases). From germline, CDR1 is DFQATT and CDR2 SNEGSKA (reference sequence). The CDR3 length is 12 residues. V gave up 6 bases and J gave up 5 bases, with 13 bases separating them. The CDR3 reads CSAVGRTETQYF. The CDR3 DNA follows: TGCAGTGCAGTGGGGCGAACGGAGACCCAGTACTTC.

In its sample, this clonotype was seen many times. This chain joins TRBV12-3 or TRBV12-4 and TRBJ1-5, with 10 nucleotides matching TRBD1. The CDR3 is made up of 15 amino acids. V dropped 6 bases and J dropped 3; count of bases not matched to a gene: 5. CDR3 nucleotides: TGTGCCAGCAGAAAGGGACAGGGGTACAATCAGCCCCAGCATTTT. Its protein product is CASRKGQGYNQPQHF.

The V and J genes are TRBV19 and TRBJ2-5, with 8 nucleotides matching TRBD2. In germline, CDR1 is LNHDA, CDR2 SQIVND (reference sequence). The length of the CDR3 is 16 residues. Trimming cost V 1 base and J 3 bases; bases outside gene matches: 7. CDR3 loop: CASSIGLAGREETQYF. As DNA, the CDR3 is TGTGCCAGTAGTATAGGGCTAGCGGGTAGAGAAGAGACCCAGTACTTC. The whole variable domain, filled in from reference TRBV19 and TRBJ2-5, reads DGGITQSPKYLFRKEGQNVTLSCEQNLNHDAMYWYRQDPGQGLRLIYYSQIVNDFQKGDIAEGYSVSREKKESFPLTVTSAQKNPTAFYLCASSIGLAGREETQYFGPGTRLLVL.

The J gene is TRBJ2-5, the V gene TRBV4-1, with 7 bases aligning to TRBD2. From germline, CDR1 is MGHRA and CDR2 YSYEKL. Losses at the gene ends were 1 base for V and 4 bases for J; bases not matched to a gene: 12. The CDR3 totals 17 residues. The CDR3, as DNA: TGCGCCAGCAGCCAAGGGGACTACGGGAGGTGGGTAGAGACCCAGTACTTC. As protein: CASSQGDYGRWVETQYF.

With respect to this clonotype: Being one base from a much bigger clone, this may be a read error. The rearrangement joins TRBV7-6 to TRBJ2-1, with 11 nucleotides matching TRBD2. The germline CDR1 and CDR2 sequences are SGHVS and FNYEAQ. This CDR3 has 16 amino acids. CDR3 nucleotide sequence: TGTGCCAGCAACTTAGAAGGGTTAGCGGGGGGGCGTGAGCAGTTCTTC. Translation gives CASNLEGLAGGREQFF.

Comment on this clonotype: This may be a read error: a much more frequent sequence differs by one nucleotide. The CDR3 here is CAISDSGANTGAFF. The DNA for the CDR3 is TGTGCCATCAGTGATTCCGGGGCGAACACTGGAGCTTTCTTT. The chain joins TRBV10-3 to TRBJ1-1; D might be TRBD1 (5 bases). This CDR3 has 14 amino acids. In germline, CDR1 is ENHRY, CDR2 SYGVKD.

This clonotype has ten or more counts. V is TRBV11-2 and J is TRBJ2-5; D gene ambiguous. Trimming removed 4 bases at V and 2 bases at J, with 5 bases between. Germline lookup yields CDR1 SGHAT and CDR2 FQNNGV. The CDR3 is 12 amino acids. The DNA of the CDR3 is TGTGCCAGCAGCTCCTTACAAGAGACCCAGTACTTC. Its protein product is CASSSLQETQYF. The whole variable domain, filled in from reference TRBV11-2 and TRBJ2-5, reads EAGVAQSPRYKIIEKRQSVAFWCNPISGHATLYWYQQILGQGPKLLIQFQNNGVVDDSQLPKDRFSAERLKGVDSTLKIQPAKLEDSAVYLCASSSLQETQYFGPGTRLLVL.

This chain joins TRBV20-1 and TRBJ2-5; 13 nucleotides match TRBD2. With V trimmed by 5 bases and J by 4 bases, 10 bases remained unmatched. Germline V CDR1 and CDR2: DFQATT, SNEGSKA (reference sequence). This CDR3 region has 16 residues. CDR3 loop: CSAAGGTSGDSETQYF. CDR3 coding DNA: TGCAGTGCTGCCGGGGGGACTAGCGGGGACTCAGAGACCCAGTACTTC.

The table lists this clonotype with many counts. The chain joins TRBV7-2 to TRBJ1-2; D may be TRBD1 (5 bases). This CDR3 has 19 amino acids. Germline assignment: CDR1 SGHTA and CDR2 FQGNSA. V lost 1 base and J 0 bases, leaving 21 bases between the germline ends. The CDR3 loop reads CASSLGSLTQGAANYGYTF. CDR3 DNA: TGTGCCAGCAGCTTAGGGAGTCTAACGCAGGGAGCCGCTAACTATGGCTACACCTTC.